Sequencing of this TCR beta chain was carried out in a study of metastatic and nonmetastatic thyroid tumors. The germline CDR1 and CDR2 sequences are GTSNPN and SVGIG (reference sequence). J gave up 7 bases and V 8 bases, and 11 bases lay outside the gene matches. The length of the CDR3 is 14 residues. The sample holds a few counts of this clone. TCRdb redid the clone calls on the PCR reads using MiXCR. The sample consists of over 15,000 clones, about a quarter of them appearing once. Thyroid surgery was performed in patients who had received no treatment beforehand. Source material: tumor tissue. V usage is TRBV30 and J usage is TRBJ2-2, with 9 bases matching TRBD1. The receptor comes from a female donor with papillary thyroid cancer or a benign thyroid nodule (not recorded which). Some clones in this sample may be carry-over from other donors' samples. The CDR3 DNA sequence: TGTGCCCGCGGACAGGGGAATCTTGTCGGGGAGCTGTTTTTT. It codes for CARGQGNLVGELFF.